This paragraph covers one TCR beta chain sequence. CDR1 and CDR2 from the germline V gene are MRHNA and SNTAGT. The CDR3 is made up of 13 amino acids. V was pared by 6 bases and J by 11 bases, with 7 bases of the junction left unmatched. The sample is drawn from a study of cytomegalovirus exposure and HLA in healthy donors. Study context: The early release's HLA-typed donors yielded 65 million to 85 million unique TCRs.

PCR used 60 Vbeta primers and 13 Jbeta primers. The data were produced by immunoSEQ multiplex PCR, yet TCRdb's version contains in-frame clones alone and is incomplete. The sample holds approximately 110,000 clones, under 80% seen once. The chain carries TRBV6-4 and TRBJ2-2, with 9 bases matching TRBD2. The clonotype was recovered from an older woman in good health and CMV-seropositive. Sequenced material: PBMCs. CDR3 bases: TGTGCCAGCAGCGAAACCGGGACTAGCGAGCTGTTTTTT. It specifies CASSETGTSELFF.